Shown below are 21 T cell receptor beta chains from a single sample sequenced in a study of OX40 agonist ivuxolimab in advanced cancers. The repertoire was sequenced with immunoSEQ multiplex PCR; TCRdb's copy has only in-frame clones and lacks some. The table includes 80,000 or so clones, approximately 85% detected once. Sequenced here: CD4+ or CD8+ T cells sorted from blood, sampled in a trial of the OX40 agonist ivuxolimab. The receptors shown here come from an adult with an advanced solid tumor such as melanoma, head and neck, liver or kidney cancer.

This chain joins TRBV28 and TRBJ2-1; 7 nucleotides align to TRBD2. V lost 10 bases to trimming and J lost 1 base; unmatched junction nucleotides: 7. Germline CDR1 reads MDHEN; CDR2 reads SYDVKM. The CDR3 has 14 amino acids. The CDR3 DNA reads as TGTGCCACATTGCCGGGGGGATCCTACAATGAGCAGTTCTTC. Translating it yields CATLPGGSYNEQFF.

This clone showed up just once. The rearrangement links TRBV28 to TRBJ2-5; D is perhaps TRBD2 (6 bases). The V and J ends lost 5 bases and 14 bases respectively, with 15 bases between them. The length of the CDR3 is 11 residues. Germline-derived CDR1 and CDR2 are MDHEN and SYDVKM. Written as DNA, the CDR3 is TGTGCCAGCAGTGGGCGCCGGGAGTCTTACTTC. Translating gives CASSGRRESYF.

The rearrangement joins TRBV11-3 to TRBJ2-6; 8 bases align to TRBD1. V trimming: 3 bases; J trimming: 10 bases; junction bases outside the gene matches: 2. The germline CDR1 and CDR2 sequences are SGHNT and YENEEA. The CDR3 consists of 13 residues. The CDR3, as DNA: TGTGCCAGCAGCTTGGGGACAGGAAACGTCCTGACTTTC. It yields the protein CASSLGTGNVLTF.

The chain joins TRBV27 to TRBJ1-5, with 8 bases identical to TRBD1. Germline-derived CDR1 and CDR2 are MNHEY and SMNVEV (reference sequence). V lost 5 bases and J lost 6; bases outside the gene matches: 12. CDR3 size: 16 residues. In DNA, the CDR3 is TGTGCCAGCAGTCACGCCCGGACAGGGAAAATTCAGCCCCAGCATTTT. This gives the protein CASSHARTGKIQPQHF.

V and J are TRBV15 and TRBJ1-4; D uncertain. CDR3 length: 15 amino acids. Trimming took off 3 bases at V and 5 bases at J, with 13 bases between the two ends. Germline V CDR1 and CDR2: LNHNV, YYDKDF (reference sequence). The CDR3 sequence: CATSRVGLTNEKLFF. The DNA of the CDR3 is TGTGCCACCAGCAGGGTCGGACTGACGAATGAAAAACTGTTTTTT.

This clone is a singleton in its sample. The chain joins TRBV5-4 to TRBJ1-6; D is unresolved. The germline V gene has CDR1 SGHNT and CDR2 YYREEE (reference sequence). Trimming left V 2 bases short and J 0 bases short, with 9 bases between. This CDR3 has 16 amino acids. This CDR3 is CASSFGGSSYNSPLHF. The CDR3 bases are TGTGCCAGCAGCTTCGGCGGGAGCTCCTATAATTCACCCCTCCACTTT.

V and J are TRBV7-8 and TRBJ1-5; a weak D match, TRBD1 (5 bases). This CDR3 spans 16 amino acids. The germline CDR1 and CDR2 sequences are SGHVS and FQNEAQ. V was shortened by 5 bases and J by 5 bases, with 19 bases between the two germline ends. The CDR3, as DNA: TGTGCCAGCAGCCAACGGGAGGGGACCACTTATCAGCCCCAGCATTTT. This translates into CASSQREGTTYQPQHF.

The sample holds a few counts of this clone. The rearrangement uses TRBV15 and TRBJ1-6; 8 bases are shared with TRBD1. CDR3 length equals 15 residues. Germline loops: CDR1 LNHNV, CDR2 YYDKDF (reference sequence). With 0 bases clipped from V and 8 bases from J, the junction kept 3 bases outside the gene matches. CDR3 in amino acids: CATSREDRVYSPLHF. The CDR3 DNA reads TGTGCCACCAGCAGAGAGGACAGGGTGTATTCACCCCTCCACTTT. The entire variable domain, with the rest obtained from reference TRBV15 and TRBJ1-6, is as follows: DAMVIQNPRYQVTQFGKPVTLSCSQTLNHNVMYWYQQKSSQAPKLLFHYYDKDFNNEADTPDNFQSRRPNTSFCFLDIRSPGLGDTAMYLCATSREDRVYSPLHFGNGTRLTVT.

The chain couples TRBV6-5 to TRBJ1-1; 7 positions agree with TRBD1. Germline CDR1 reads MNHEY; CDR2 reads SVGAGI. This CDR3 region has 15 residues. Unmatched junction bases numbered 11, after V lost 5 bases and J lost 5 bases. In DNA form, the CDR3 reads TGTGCCAGCAGTGGCAGACAGGGCGCGCGTACTGAAGCTTTCTTT. Amino acids: CASSGRQGARTEAFF.

The J gene is TRBJ1-2, the V gene TRBV27; TRBD1 might be the D (6 bases). With 5 bases removed from V and 8 bases from J, the gap between germline ends came to 24 bases. The germline V gene has CDR1 MNHEY and CDR2 SMNVEV (reference sequence). The CDR3 runs to 16 residues. The CDR3 loop is CASSTEGQPGVIGYTF. CDR3 bases: TGTGCCAGCAGTACCGAAGGACAGCCCGGAGTGATCGGCTACACCTTC.

Here the CDR3 reads CAWRTGNTIYF. CDR3 DNA: TGTGCCTGGAGAACAGGAAACACCATATATTTT. V is TRBV30 and J is TRBJ1-3; no clear D gene. The germline V gene has CDR1 GTSNPN and CDR2 SVGIG (reference sequence). The V gene lost 3 bases and the J gene lost 4 bases, with 4 bases spanning the gap. This CDR3 has 11 residues.

V usage is TRBV28 and J usage is TRBJ2-1, with TRBD2 as a possible D gene (6 bases). V lost 5 bases and J 14 bases, leaving 16 bases between the germline ends. This CDR3 has 12 residues. Germline CDR1 is MDHEN and CDR2 is SYDVKM. DNA of the CDR3: TGTGCCAGCAGTATCCAGCCCGGGGGTGAGTTCTTC. This encodes CASSIQPGGEFF.

J is TRBJ2-2 and V is TRBV11-2, with 8 bases identical to TRBD1. Germline CDR1 reads SGHAT; CDR2 reads FQNNGV. V shed 2 bases, J shed 2 bases, and the junction held 4 bases outside the gene matches. The CDR3 length is 16 residues. As DNA, the CDR3 is TGTGCCAGCAGCTTATTCAGGGGGCGAAACACCGGGGAGCTGTTTTTT. Protein: CASSLFRGRNTGELFF.

The chain employs TRBV28 and TRBJ2-5; D is perhaps TRBD2 (6 bases). The end of the DNA aligns better with TRBJ2-7, so the J call may be wrong. CDR3 length equals 13 residues. Germline V lookup: CDR1 MDHEN, CDR2 SYDVKM. CDR3 protein: CASSREDSYEQYF. CDR3 in DNA: TGTGCCAGCTCGAGGGAGGACTCCTACGAGCAGTACTTC.

The gene calls are TRBV6-5 and TRBJ2-7; 7 nucleotides align to TRBD2. Germline V CDR1 and CDR2: MNHEY, SVGAGI. The CDR3 length is 15 residues. V shed 5 bases and J 3 bases; nucleotides not matched to a gene: 10. Here the CDR3 reads CASSLRGEGNYEQYF. DNA of the CDR3: TGTGCCAGCAGTCTCCGAGGGGAGGGGAACTACGAGCAGTACTTC.

This chain joins TRBV28 and TRBJ2-7; TRBD1 might be the D (5 bases). Trimming cost V 8 bases and J 4 bases, with 15 bases left between them. The germline gives CDR1 MDHEN, CDR2 SYDVKM. CDR3 size: 13 residues. CDR3 DNA sequence: TGTGCCAGCTGGAAGGCAGGGATGTACGAGCAGTACTTC. It encodes CASWKAGMYEQYF.

The chain employs TRBV5-6 and TRBJ2-5, with TRBD2 matching over 9 bases. The CDR3 consists of 15 residues. V lost 0 bases and J lost 5; bases outside the gene matches: 5. The germline CDR1 and CDR2 sequences are SGHDT and YYEEEE. The CDR3 loop reads CASSLVPSGVETQYF. The CDR3 nucleotides are TGTGCCAGCAGCTTGGTGCCTAGCGGGGTCGAGACCCAGTACTTC. The whole variable domain, filled in from reference TRBV5-6 and TRBJ2-5, reads DAGVTQSPTHLIKTRGQQVTLRCSPKSGHDTVSWYQQALGQGPQFIFQYYEEEERQRGNFPDRFSGHQFPNYSSELNVNALLLGDSALYLCASSLVPSGVETQYFGPGTRLLVL.

The chain couples TRBV2 to TRBJ2-7, with 8 bases matching TRBD1. This CDR3 comprises 14 residues. The V gene end was trimmed by 8 bases and the J gene end by 4 bases; junction bases not matched to a gene: 10. CDR1 SNHLY and CDR2 FYNNEI come from the germline V gene. In DNA form, the CDR3 reads TGTGCCAGCCATACTTCAGGGGGCATGTACGAGCAGTACTTC. It codes for CASHTSGGMYEQYF.

This sequence joins TRBV7-3 and TRBJ1-1, with a weak D call TRBD1 (6 bases). CDR1 is SGHTA and CDR2 is FQGTGA in the germline V gene. The CDR3 extends over 15 amino acids. The V end lost 5 bases, the J end lost 3 bases, and 16 bases lay between the germline ends. The chain's CDR3 is CASSPRQAAYTEAFF. CDR3 bases: TGTGCCAGCAGCCCAAGACAGGCAGCCTACACTGAAGCTTTCTTT.

This clone has only a few counts. This chain uses TRBV19 with TRBJ2-5, with D hard to call. CDR3 length: 13 amino acids. The V gene's germline CDR1 is LNHDA and CDR2 SQIVND (reference sequence). V gave up 3 bases and J gave up 7 bases, with 12 bases separating them. CDR3 amino acids: CASSMPVFTTQYF. CDR3 DNA: TGTGCCAGTAGTATGCCCGTTTTCACGACCCAGTACTTC.

This chain joins TRBV10-1 and TRBJ2-7; D may be TRBD1 (5 bases). The V gene lost 0 bases and the J gene lost 7 bases, with 10 bases spanning the gap. The germline V gene encodes CDR1 WNHNN and CDR2 SYGVQD (reference sequence). The CDR3 sequence is 13 residues long. This chain's CDR3 is CASSESRQMEQYF. The CDR3 DNA is TGCGCCAGCAGTGAGTCCCGACAGATGGAGCAGTACTTC.